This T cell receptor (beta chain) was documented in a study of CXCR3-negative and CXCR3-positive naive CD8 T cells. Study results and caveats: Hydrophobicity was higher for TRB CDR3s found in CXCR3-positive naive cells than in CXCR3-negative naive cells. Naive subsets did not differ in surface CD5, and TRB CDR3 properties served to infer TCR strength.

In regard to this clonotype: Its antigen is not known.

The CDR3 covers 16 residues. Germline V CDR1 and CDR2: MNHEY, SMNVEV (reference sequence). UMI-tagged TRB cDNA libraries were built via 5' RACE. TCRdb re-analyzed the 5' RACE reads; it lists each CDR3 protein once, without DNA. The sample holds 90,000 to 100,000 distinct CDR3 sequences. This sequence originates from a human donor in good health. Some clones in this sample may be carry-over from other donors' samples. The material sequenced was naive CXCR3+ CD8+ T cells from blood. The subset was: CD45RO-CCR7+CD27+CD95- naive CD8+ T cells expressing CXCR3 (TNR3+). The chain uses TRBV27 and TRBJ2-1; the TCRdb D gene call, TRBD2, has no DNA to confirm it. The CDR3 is CASSLSVAGGYNEQFF.